Each of the 13 T cell receptor beta chains below was sequenced from the same sample in a study of cytomegalovirus exposure and HLA in healthy donors listed by TCRdb under 2017. The library was produced with the immunoSEQ multiplex PCR assay. For the multiplex PCR, a mixture combining 60 forward primers for TCR Vbeta segments and 13 reverse primers for TCR Jbeta segments was used. This is the immuneACCESS table as TCRdb keeps it, with only in-frame sequences that have V and J called. A part of the clones is gone; compared with another copy, unresolved V genes explain less than half, and the rest is unexplained. The table for this sample lists about 100,000 clones; under 85% of them were counted only once. The ten largest clonotypes hold around 3% of the sample. Sequencing used PBMCs. The origin of the receptors is a female donor in good health and CMV-seropositive.

The J gene is TRBJ1-5, the V gene TRBV18; 7 nucleotides agree with TRBD1. The CDR3 runs 15 residues. The germline gives CDR1 KGHSH, CDR2 LQKENI. V gave up 3 bases and J gave up 6 bases; unmatched junction bases: 8. This CDR3 reads CASSPSTGSVQPQHF. The DNA for the CDR3 is TGTGCCAGCTCACCGTCGACAGGGTCGGTTCAGCCCCAGCATTTT.

This clone occurred once. This chain uses TRBV28 with TRBJ1-1, with 7 bases fitting TRBD1. Germline V gives CDR1 MDHEN, CDR2 SYDVKM. The CDR3 covers 13 residues. The V and J ends lost 3 bases and 4 bases, in that order; junction bases with no gene match: 2. The CDR3 sequence is CASSFAGGTEAFF. In DNA form, the CDR3 reads TGTGCCAGCAGTTTTGCAGGGGGCACTGAAGCTTTCTTT. The complete variable domain, with remaining parts taken from reference TRBV28 and TRBJ1-1, reads DVKVTQSSRYLVKRTGEKVFLECVQDMDHENMFWYRQDPGLGLRLIYFSYDVKMKEKGDIPEGYSVSREKKERFSLILESASTNQTSMYLCASSFAGGTEAFFGQGTRLTVV.

The V and J genes are TRBV28 and TRBJ2-3, with 11 bases matching TRBD1. The CDR3 spans 18 residues. J lost 3 bases, V lost 2 bases, and 10 bases had no gene match. Germline CDR1 and CDR2: MDHEN and SYDVKM. CDR3: CASSLTQGTGGSTDTQYF. CDR3 nucleotides: TGTGCCAGCAGTTTAACACAAGGGACAGGGGGGAGTACAGATACGCAGTATTTT.

The V call is TRBV10-3, the J call TRBJ2-1; D is uncertain. The CDR3 totals 12 residues. Germline V gene lookup returns CDR1 ENHRY and CDR2 SYGVKD. V was trimmed by 6 bases and J by 5 bases, leaving 8 bases between them. CDR3 bases: TGTGCCATCAGAGACCGGGACAATGAGCAGTTCTTC. Its protein product is CAIRDRDNEQFF.

The V gene is TRBV18, the J gene TRBJ1-5; 8 nucleotides agree with TRBD1. The length of the CDR3 is 15 residues. Germline CDR1 KGHSH, CDR2 LQKENI. With V trimmed by 2 bases and J by 4 bases, 4 bases remained unmatched. CDR3 DNA sequence: TGTGCCAGCTCACCAGTCGACAGGGGTAATCAGCCCCAGCATTTT. It specifies CASSPVDRGNQPQHF.

CDR3 amino acids: CASSDPSHNTGELFF. The CDR3 coding sequence is TGTGCCAGCAGTGATCCTTCACATAACACCGGGGAGCTGTTTTTT. The chain is built from TRBV25-1 and TRBJ2-2; D gene uncertain. The CDR3 contains 15 residues. In germline, CDR1 is MGHDK, CDR2 SYGVNS. V was cut by 3 bases and J by 2 bases, with 10 bases left in between. Supplemented by reference TRBV25-1 and TRBJ2-2, the full variable domain reads EADIYQTPRYLVIGTGKKITLECSQTMGHDKMYWYQQDPGMELHLIHYSYGVNSTEKGDLSSESTVSRIRTEHFPLTLESARPSHTSQYLCASSDPSHNTGELFFGEGSRLTVL.

A single count supports this clone. The chain joins TRBV4-3 to TRBJ1-2, with D perhaps matching TRBD1 (6 bases). The germline CDR1 and CDR2 sequences are LGHNA and YSLEER. The CDR3 runs to 15 residues. V was pared by 0 bases and J by 4 bases, with 12 bases between. The DNA for the CDR3 is TGCGCCAGCAGCCAAGATATGGCAGGGGCCTATGGCTACACCTTC. Amino acids: CASSQDMAGAYGYTF.

This sequence joins TRBV21-1 and TRBJ1-1. TRBV21-1 is a known pseudogene. This CDR3 is built from 18 residues. CDR3 residues: CASSKEYDLGSEDTEAFF. As DNA, the CDR3 is TGTGCCAGCAGCAAAGAGTACGATTTAGGAAGTGAGGACACTGAAGCTTTCTTT.

This clone was counted between two and nine times. The chain couples TRBV7-3 to TRBJ2-6; TRBD1 is a possible D gene (5 bases). The CDR3 sequence is 15 residues long. Germline V gene lookup returns CDR1 SGHTA and CDR2 FQGTGA. Trimming shortened V by 5 bases and J by 2 bases, and 10 bases separated the two germline ends. CDR3 DNA sequence: TGTGCCAGCAGCACTCAGGGTCCTGGGGCCAACGTCCTGACTTTC. The encoded protein is CASSTQGPGANVLTF. Together with reference TRBV7-3 and TRBJ2-6, the CDR3 gives the full variable domain: GAGVSQTPSNKVTEKGKYVELRCDPISGHTALYWYRQSLGQGPEFLIYFQGTGAADDSGLPNDRFFAVRPEGSVSTLKIQRTERGDSAVYLCASSTQGPGANVLTFGAGSRLTVL.

The genes are TRBV7-9 and TRBJ2-2; D might be TRBD2 (6 bases). This CDR3 comprises 16 residues. Germline values: CDR1 SEHNR, CDR2 FQNEAQ (reference sequence). The V and J ends lost 0 bases and 2 bases respectively, with 10 bases between them. The DNA for the CDR3 is TGTGCCAGCAGCTTAGCGCGGGGCGTAAACACCGGGGAGCTGTTTTTT. It encodes CASSLARGVNTGELFF.

This clone was found a few times. The chain employs TRBV6-5 and TRBJ1-4; TRBD1 matches 9 bases. CDR1 MNHEY and CDR2 SVGAGI come from the germline V gene. The CDR3 spans 14 residues. V dropped 6 bases and J dropped 7; count of bases not matched to a gene: 6. CDR3 sequence (DNA): TGTGCCAGCAGCTTTACAGGGGGCGGTGAAAAACTGTTTTTT. It specifies CASSFTGGGEKLFF.

The CDR3 bases are TGTGCCAGCAGCCTGGGGACTAGCGGGGGGCAGGGGGCAGGAGAGACCCAGTACTTC. It translates to CASSLGTSGGQGAGETQYF. The chain is built from TRBV4-2 and TRBJ2-5, with TRBD2 matching 15 bases. CDR1 is LGHNA, CDR2 YNFKEQ, per germline. V gave up 4 bases and J gave up 4 bases; unmatched junction bases: 13. This CDR3 has 19 amino acids.

This chain connects TRBV6-5 to TRBJ2-5; perhaps TRBD1 as D (6 bases). The CDR3 is made up of 14 amino acids. Germline assignment: CDR1 MNHEY and CDR2 SVGAGI. Trimming removed 5 bases from V and 1 base from J, with 11 bases in between. The CDR3, as DNA: TGTGCCAGCAGTCACAGGGCCACCCAAGAGACCCAGTACTTC. Translation gives CASSHRATQETQYF.